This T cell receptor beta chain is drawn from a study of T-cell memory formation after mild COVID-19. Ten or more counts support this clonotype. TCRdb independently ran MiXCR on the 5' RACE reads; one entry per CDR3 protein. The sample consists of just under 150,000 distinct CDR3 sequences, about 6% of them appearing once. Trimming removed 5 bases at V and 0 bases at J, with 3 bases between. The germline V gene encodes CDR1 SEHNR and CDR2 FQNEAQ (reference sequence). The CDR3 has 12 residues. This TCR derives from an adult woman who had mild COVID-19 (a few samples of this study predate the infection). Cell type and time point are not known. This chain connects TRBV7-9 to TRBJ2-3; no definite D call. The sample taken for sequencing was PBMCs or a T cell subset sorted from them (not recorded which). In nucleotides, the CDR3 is TGTGCCAGCAGCCAAAGCACAGATACGCAGTATTTT. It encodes CASSQSTDTQYF.